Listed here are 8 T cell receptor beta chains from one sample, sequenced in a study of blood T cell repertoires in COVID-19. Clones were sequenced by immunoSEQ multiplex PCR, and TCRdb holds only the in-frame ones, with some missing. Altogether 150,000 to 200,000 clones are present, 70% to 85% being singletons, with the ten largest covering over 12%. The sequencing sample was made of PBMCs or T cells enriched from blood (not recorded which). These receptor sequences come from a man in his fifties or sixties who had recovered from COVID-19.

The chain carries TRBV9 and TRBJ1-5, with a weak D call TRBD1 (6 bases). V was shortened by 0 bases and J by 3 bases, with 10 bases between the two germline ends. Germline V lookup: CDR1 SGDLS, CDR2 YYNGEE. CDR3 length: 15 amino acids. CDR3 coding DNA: TGTGCCAGCAGCGTAGGCCAGGGGAACAATCAGCCCCAGCATTTT. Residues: CASSVGQGNNQPQHF. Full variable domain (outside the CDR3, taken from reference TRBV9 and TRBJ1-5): DSGVTQTPKHLITATGQRVTLRCSPRSGDLSVYWYQQSLDQGLQFLIQYYNGEERAKGNILERFSAQQFPDLHSELNLSSLELGDSALYFCASSVGQGNNQPQHFGDGTRLSIL.

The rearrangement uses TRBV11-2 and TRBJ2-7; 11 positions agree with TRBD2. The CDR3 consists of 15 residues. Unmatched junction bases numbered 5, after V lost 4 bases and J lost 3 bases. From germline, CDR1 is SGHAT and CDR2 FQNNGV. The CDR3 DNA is TGTGCCAGCAGCTCAATAGCGGGGGGGCTCTACGAGCAGTACTTC. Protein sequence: CASSSIAGGLYEQYF.

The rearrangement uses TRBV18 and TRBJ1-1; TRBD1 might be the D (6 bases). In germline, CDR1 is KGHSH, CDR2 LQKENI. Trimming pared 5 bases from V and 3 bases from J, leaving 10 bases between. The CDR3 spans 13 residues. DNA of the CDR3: TGTGCCAGCTCAAACGCAGGGGACACTGAAGCTTTCTTT. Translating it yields CASSNAGDTEAFF.

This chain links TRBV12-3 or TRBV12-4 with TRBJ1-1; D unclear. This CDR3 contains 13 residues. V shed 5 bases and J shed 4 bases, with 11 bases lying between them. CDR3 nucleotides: TGTGCCAGCAGTCAGGCGGAGGGCACTGAAGCTTTCTTT. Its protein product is CASSQAEGTEAFF.

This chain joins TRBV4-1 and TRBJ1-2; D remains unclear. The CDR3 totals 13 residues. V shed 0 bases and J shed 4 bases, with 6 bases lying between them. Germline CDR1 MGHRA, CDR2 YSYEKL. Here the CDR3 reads CASSQDEGYGYTF. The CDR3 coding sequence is TGCGCCAGCAGCCAAGATGAGGGCTATGGCTACACCTTC.

This CDR3 is CASTTKPTTEAFF. The DNA for the CDR3 is TGTGCCAGCACCACGAAGCCTACCACTGAAGCTTTCTTT. The V and J genes are TRBV28 and TRBJ1-1; no reliable D call. From germline, CDR1 is MDHEN and CDR2 SYDVKM. This CDR3 comprises 13 residues. V lost 7 bases to trimming and J lost 4 bases, with 13 bases between them.

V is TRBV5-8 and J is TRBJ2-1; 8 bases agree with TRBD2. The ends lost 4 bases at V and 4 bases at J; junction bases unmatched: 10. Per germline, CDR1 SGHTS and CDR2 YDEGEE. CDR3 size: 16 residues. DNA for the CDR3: TGTGCCAGCAGCCCGGCAGGGCGGGGGGTTTACAATGAGCAGTTCTTC. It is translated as CASSPAGRGVYNEQFF.

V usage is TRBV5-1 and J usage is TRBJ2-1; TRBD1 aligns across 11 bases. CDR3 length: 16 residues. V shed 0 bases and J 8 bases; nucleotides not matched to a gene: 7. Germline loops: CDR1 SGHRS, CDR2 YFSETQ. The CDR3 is CASSLDGGQGVYEQFF. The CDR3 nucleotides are TGCGCCAGCAGCTTGGACGGGGGACAGGGGGTTTATGAGCAGTTCTTC. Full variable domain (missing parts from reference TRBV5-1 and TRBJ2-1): KAGVTQTPRYLIKTRGQQVTLSCSPISGHRSVSWYQQTPGQGLQFLFEYFSETQRNKGNFPGRFSGRQFSNSRSEMNVSTLELGDSALYLCASSLDGGQGVYEQFFGPGTRLTVL.